Below, 13 T cell receptor beta chains from the same sample are listed, as sequenced in a study of blood T cell repertoires in COVID-19. Sequencing was performed with immunoSEQ multiplex PCR; in TCRdb, only in-frame clones are kept and a portion is missing. The profile shows roughly 200,000 clones, around 94% of them singletons. Sequenced input: peripheral blood. The source of these receptors is a man aged 25 to 40 with COVID-19, enrolled during active disease.

The chain uses TRBV19 and TRBJ1-6; tentatively, D is TRBD1 (6 bases). The germline V gene encodes CDR1 LNHDA and CDR2 SQIVND (reference sequence). This CDR3 contains 15 residues. Trimming removed 7 bases at V and 10 bases at J, with 20 bases between. CDR3 coding DNA: TGTGCCAGTACCCCAGAGAGGGCAGGGGAATCACCCCTCCACTTT. It translates to CASTPERAGESPLHF.

V gene TRBV6-2 or TRBV6-3 combines with J gene TRBJ2-5, with 8 positions matching TRBD1. J gave up 9 bases and V 4 bases, and 10 bases lay outside the gene matches. Germline V CDR1 and CDR2: MNHEY, SVGEGT. The CDR3 is 14 amino acids. This chain's CDR3 is CASSSGTGSGSQYF. The DNA of the CDR3 is TGTGCCAGCAGTTCAGGGACAGGTTCAGGGTCCCAGTACTTC.

The chain combines TRBV4-1 with TRBJ2-7, with D possibly TRBD2 on 5 matching bases. The CDR3 contains 13 residues. Trimming cost V 1 base and J 4 bases, with 8 bases left between them. Germline CDR1 reads MGHRA; CDR2 reads YSYEKL. In nucleotides, the CDR3 is TGCGCCAGCAGCCAAGCATCGGGGTACGAGCAGTACTTC. Encoded protein: CASSQASGYEQYF.

V usage is TRBV18 and J usage is TRBJ1-2; no definite D call. CDR1 and CDR2 from the germline V gene are KGHSH and LQKENI. V was shortened by 4 bases and J by 6 bases, with 15 bases between the two germline ends. CDR3 size: 14 residues. The CDR3 nucleotides are TGTGCCAGCTCACGTGCAGGAATGAGAGATGGCTACACCTTC. Translating gives CASSRAGMRDGYTF.

This sequence joins TRBV11-2 and TRBJ2-2; no clear D gene. This CDR3 has 18 residues. Germline CDR1 reads SGHAT; CDR2 reads FQNNGV. The V end was cut by 1 base, the J end by 0 bases, with 15 bases between. Here the CDR3 DNA reads TGTGCCAGCAGCTTAGGCGTGCGGCGCAATACGAACACCGGGGAGCTGTTTTTT. Amino acid sequence: CASSLGVRRNTNTGELFF.

The chain joins TRBV4-2 to TRBJ2-5; 12 nucleotides agree with TRBD2. The V segment lost 3 bases and the J segment 5 bases; nucleotides outside the gene matches: 7. Germline CDR1 LGHNA, CDR2 YNFKEQ. This CDR3 is built from 16 residues. CDR3 nucleotides: TGTGCCAGCAGCCAGTTACTAGCGGGGGGAGGTGAGACCCAGTACTTC. Its protein is CASSQLLAGGGETQYF.

This chain joins TRBV19 and TRBJ1-1, with D perhaps matching TRBD1 (6 bases). The CDR3 spans 15 residues. The germline V and J ends were trimmed by 2 bases and 1 base, with 11 bases remaining between them. Per germline, CDR1 LNHDA and CDR2 SQIVND (reference sequence). The chain's CDR3 is CASSIMGATNTEAFF. CDR3 sequence (DNA): TGTGCCAGTAGTATAATGGGGGCAACGAACACTGAAGCTTTCTTT.

The chain uses TRBV30 and TRBJ1-1, with D possibly TRBD1 on 6 matching bases. V was trimmed by 3 bases and J by 1 base, leaving 9 bases between them. The CDR3 totals 13 residues. Germline V lookup: CDR1 GTSNPN, CDR2 SVGIG (reference sequence). In nucleotides, the CDR3 is TGTGCCTGGAGAACGACAGGGAACACTGAAGCTTTCTTT. It yields the protein CAWRTTGNTEAFF.

This clone was detected only once. In nucleotides, the CDR3 is TGTGCCAGCAGCCCTACAGGGGAGAGTGGCTACACCTTC. This codes for CASSPTGESGYTF. The chain employs TRBV3-1 (or the pseudogene TRBV3-2) and TRBJ1-2; 7 nucleotides align to TRBD1. V shed 4 bases and J 7 bases; nucleotides not matched to a gene: 6. Germline V CDR1 and CDR2: LGHDT, YNNKEL (reference sequence). The CDR3 is 13 residues long.

This chain joins TRBV5-1 and TRBJ2-3; TRBD1 agrees at 8 bases. The CDR3 totals 15 residues. Per germline, CDR1 SGHRS and CDR2 YFSETQ. V was clipped by 8 bases and J by 7 bases; unmatched bases: 15. CDR3 bases: TGCGCCAGGGGAGTTTGGGCAGGGGGCGGACATACGCAGTATTTT. Translating gives CARGVWAGGGHTQYF. The entire variable domain, with the rest obtained from reference TRBV5-1 and TRBJ2-3, is as follows: KAGVTQTPRYLIKTRGQQVTLSCSPISGHRSVSWYQQTPGQGLQFLFEYFSETQRNKGNFPGRFSGRQFSNSRSEMNVSTLELGDSALYLCARGVWAGGGHTQYFGPGTRLTVL.

J is TRBJ1-4 and V is TRBV19; TRBD1 aligns across 7 bases. This CDR3 region has 15 residues. Trimming at V came to 6 bases and at J to 4 bases, leaving 8 bases not matched to a gene. Germline V gene data show CDR1 as LNHDA and CDR2 as SQIVND (reference sequence). The CDR3 here is CASRAGGQNNEKLFF. The DNA of the CDR3 is TGTGCCAGTAGGGCAGGGGGACAGAATAATGAAAAACTGTTTTTT.

This rearrangement joins TRBV11-2 to TRBJ1-6; D may be TRBD1 (5 bases). This CDR3 has 16 amino acids. CDR1 and CDR2 (germline): SGHAT, FQNNGV. Trimming removed 3 bases at V and 10 bases at J, with 19 bases between. CDR3 nucleotide sequence: TGTGCCAGCAGCTTCGGGGGAAGGATTTTCAGATCACCCCTCCACTTT. Translating it yields CASSFGGRIFRSPLHF. The full variable domain, rest sourced from reference TRBV11-2 and TRBJ1-6, is EAGVAQSPRYKIIEKRQSVAFWCNPISGHATLYWYQQILGQGPKLLIQFQNNGVVDDSQLPKDRFSAERLKGVDSTLKIQPAKLEDSAVYLCASSFGGRIFRSPLHFGNGTRLTVT.

This chain links TRBV2 with TRBJ2-2; D perhaps matches TRBD2 (6 bases). The V and J ends lost 6 bases and 6 bases respectively, with 8 bases between them. Per the germline V gene, CDR1 is SNHLY and CDR2 is FYNNEI. CDR3 length equals 12 residues. CDR3 amino acids: CASRSGAGELFF. The CDR3 nucleotides are TGTGCCAGCAGGTCGGGGGCCGGGGAGCTGTTTTTT.